A selection of T cell receptor beta chains follows, all from one sample in a study of immune heterogeneity within non-small cell lung tumors. TCRdb independently ran MiXCR on the multiplex PCR reads; one entry per CDR3 protein. The table lists 20,000 to 25,000 distinct CDR3 sequences, roughly 30% of them singletons, with 3% to 4% in the top ten. Sequences were obtained from lung tumor tissue. The origin of the receptors is a man aged 40-50 years with non-small cell lung cancer. Both conserved end residues are part of each CDR3. The order of the fields is J gene, V gene, CDR3 protein.

j_gene: TRBJ2-7
v_gene: TRBV30
CDR3aa: CAWSVVPVGYEQYF

j_gene: TRBJ1-5
v_gene: TRBV6-1
CDR3aa: CASGAGRSNQPQHF

j_gene: TRBJ2-3
v_gene: TRBV10-3
CDR3aa: CAISEGALPTDTQYF

j_gene: TRBJ1-4
v_gene: TRBV4-1
CDR3aa: CASSPPGAVGEKLFF

j_gene: TRBJ2-7
v_gene: TRBV7-9
CDR3aa: CASSLAGGQYEQYF

j_gene: TRBJ1-1
v_gene: TRBV20-1
CDR3aa: CSSLDRFQAFF

j_gene: TRBJ2-2
v_gene: TRBV6-1
CDR3aa: CASSFLRGKGTGELFF

j_gene: TRBJ2-1
v_gene: TRBV24-1
CDR3aa: CASRQTNEQFF

j_gene: TRBJ2-1
v_gene: TRBV5-1
CDR3aa: CASSFEVEQFF

j_gene: TRBJ2-3
v_gene: TRBV2
CDR3aa: CASRMGAGTDTQYF

j_gene: TRBJ2-1
v_gene: TRBV4-1
CDR3aa: CASSQGQGYNEQFF

j_gene: TRBJ2-3
v_gene: TRBV11-2
CDR3aa: CASTNLAGGLNTQYF

j_gene: TRBJ2-1
v_gene: TRBV27
CDR3aa: CASSHTPPSGQYNEQFF

j_gene: TRBJ2-5
v_gene: TRBV18
CDR3aa: CASSPIEETQYF

j_gene: TRBJ1-5
v_gene: TRBV12-3/TRBV12-4
CDR3aa: CSSSLGGGGNQPQHF

j_gene: TRBJ2-2
v_gene: TRBV3-2
CDR3aa: CASSYTGEGRCGELFF

j_gene: TRBJ2-4
v_gene: TRBV6-1
CDR3aa: CASSLDKQNIQYF

j_gene: TRBJ1-2
v_gene: TRBV4-3
CDR3aa: CASSQEGATGLGGGYTF

j_gene: TRBJ2-2
v_gene: TRBV20-1
CDR3aa: CSARQGGPGELFF

j_gene: TRBJ2-1
v_gene: TRBV5-1
CDR3aa: CASSLMTDSYNEQFF

j_gene: TRBJ2-7
v_gene: TRBV6-1
CDR3aa: CASSWDARGEQYF

j_gene: TRBJ1-1
v_gene: TRBV20-1
CDR3aa: CSARGGTGVEAFF

j_gene: TRBJ2-5
v_gene: TRBV10-3
CDR3aa: CAISDPGGSGETQYF

j_gene: TRBJ2-5
v_gene: TRBV11-3
CDR3aa: CASSLYTGGGLETQYF

j_gene: TRBJ2-3
v_gene: TRBV12-3/TRBV12-4
CDR3aa: CASSGPEGDTQYF

j_gene: TRBJ2-7
v_gene: TRBV7-8
CDR3aa: CASSRLADYEQYF

j_gene: TRBJ1-1
v_gene: TRBV14
CDR3aa: CASSQKQGYPEAFF

j_gene: TRBJ1-2
v_gene: TRBV9
CDR3aa: CASSAGGASNYGYTF

j_gene: TRBJ2-5
v_gene: TRBV7-9
CDR3aa: CASALGGETQYF

j_gene: TRBJ2-4
v_gene: TRBV13
CDR3aa: CASSLWQGAAKNIQYF

j_gene: TRBJ2-5
v_gene: TRBV20-1
CDR3aa: CSVGLAGVKTQYF

j_gene: TRBJ2-2
v_gene: TRBV25-1
CDR3aa: CARSGQGGTGELFF

j_gene: TRBJ2-5
v_gene: TRBV7-2
CDR3aa: CASSPLRETQYF

j_gene: TRBJ2-5
v_gene: TRBV20-1
CDR3aa: CSARDQGGPLQETQYF

j_gene: TRBJ2-3
v_gene: TRBV30
CDR3aa: CAWSPGGTTSHTQYF

j_gene: TRBJ2-4
v_gene: TRBV14
CDR3aa: CASSRLTSVVNIQYF

j_gene: TRBJ2-1
v_gene: TRBV20-1
CDR3aa: CSALAGDNEQFF

j_gene: TRBJ2-3
v_gene: TRBV20-1
CDR3aa: CSAKGARETQYF

j_gene: TRBJ2-2
v_gene: TRBV5-6
CDR3aa: CASSFSGLTGELFF

j_gene: TRBJ1-2
v_gene: TRBV19
CDR3aa: CASTGLHYGYTF

j_gene: TRBJ1-1
v_gene: TRBV6-5
CDR3aa: CASSFGKDLARNTEAFF

j_gene: TRBJ2-5
v_gene: TRBV10-2
CDR3aa: CASSDFGTSVQETQYF

j_gene: TRBJ1-1
v_gene: TRBV6-1
CDR3aa: CASSTSRQGGISEAFF

j_gene: TRBJ2-1
v_gene: TRBV11-3
CDR3aa: CASSLESSSYNEQFF

j_gene: TRBJ2-7
v_gene: TRBV18
CDR3aa: CASSPSVSGATYEQYF